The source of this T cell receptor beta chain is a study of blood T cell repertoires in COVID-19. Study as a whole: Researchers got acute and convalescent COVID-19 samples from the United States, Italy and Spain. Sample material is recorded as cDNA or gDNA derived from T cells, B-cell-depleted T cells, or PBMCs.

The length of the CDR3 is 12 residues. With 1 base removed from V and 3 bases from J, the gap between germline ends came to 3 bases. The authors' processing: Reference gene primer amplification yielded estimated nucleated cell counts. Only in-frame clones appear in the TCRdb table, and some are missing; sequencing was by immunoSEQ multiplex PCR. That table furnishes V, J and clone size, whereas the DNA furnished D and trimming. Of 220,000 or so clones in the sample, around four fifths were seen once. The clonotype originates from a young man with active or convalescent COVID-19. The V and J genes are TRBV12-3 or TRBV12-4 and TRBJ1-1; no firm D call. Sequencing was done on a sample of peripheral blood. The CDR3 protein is CASSLGDTEAFF. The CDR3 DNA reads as TGTGCCAGCAGTTTAGGAGACACTGAAGCTTTCTTT.